This T cell receptor (beta chain) was sequenced in a study of blood T cell repertoires in COVID-19. The assay was immunoSEQ multiplex PCR, and TCRdb's table has in-frame clones only and misses some. The sample comprises around 260,000 clones, approximately 85% of which are singletons, and around 4.5% rests with the top ten. The CDR3 extends over 14 amino acids. The V end was cut by 3 bases, the J end by 5 bases, with 12 bases between. The germline V gene encodes CDR1 KGHDR and CDR2 SFDVKD. The chain carries TRBV24-1 and TRBJ2-5; D unclear. The source of this sequence is a woman aged 25 to 39 who had recovered from COVID-19. The sequenced material came from PBMCs or T cells enriched from blood (not recorded which). DNA of the CDR3: TGTGCCACCAGTGATACGATGGCGGTGGAGACCCAGTACTTC. This sequence encodes CATSDTMAVETQYF.